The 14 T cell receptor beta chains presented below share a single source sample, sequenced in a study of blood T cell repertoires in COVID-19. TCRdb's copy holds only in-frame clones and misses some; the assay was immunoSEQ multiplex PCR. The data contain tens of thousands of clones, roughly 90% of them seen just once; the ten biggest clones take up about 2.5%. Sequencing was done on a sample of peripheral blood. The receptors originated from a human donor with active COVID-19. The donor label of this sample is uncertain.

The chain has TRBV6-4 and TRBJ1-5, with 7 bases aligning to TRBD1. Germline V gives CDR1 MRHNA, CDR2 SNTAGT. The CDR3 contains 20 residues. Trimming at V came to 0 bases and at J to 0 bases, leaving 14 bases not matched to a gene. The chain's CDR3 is CASSDSNRGSVRNSNQPQHF. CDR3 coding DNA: TGTGCCAGCAGTGACTCGAACAGGGGAAGCGTCAGGAATAGCAATCAGCCCCAGCATTTT.

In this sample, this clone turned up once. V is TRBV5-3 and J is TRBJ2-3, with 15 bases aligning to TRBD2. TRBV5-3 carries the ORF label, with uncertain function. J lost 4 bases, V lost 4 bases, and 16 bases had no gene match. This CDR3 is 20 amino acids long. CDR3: CARSLPASGTSGGLADTQYF. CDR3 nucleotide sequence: TGTGCCAGAAGCCTCCCCGCCTCCGGGACTAGCGGGGGGTTGGCAGATACGCAGTATTTT.

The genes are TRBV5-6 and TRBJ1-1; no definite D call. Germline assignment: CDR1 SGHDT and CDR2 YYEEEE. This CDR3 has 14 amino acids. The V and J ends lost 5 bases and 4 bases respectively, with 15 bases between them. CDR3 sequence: CASRRVFGATEAFF. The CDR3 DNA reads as TGTGCCAGCAGGCGGGTTTTTGGCGCCACTGAAGCTTTCTTT.

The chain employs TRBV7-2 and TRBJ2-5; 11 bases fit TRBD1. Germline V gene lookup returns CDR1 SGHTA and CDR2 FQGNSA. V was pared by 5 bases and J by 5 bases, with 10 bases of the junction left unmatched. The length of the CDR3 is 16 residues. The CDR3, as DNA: TGTGCCAGCAGCCTGGCAGGACAGGGGGCTGTGGAGACCCAGTACTTC. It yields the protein CASSLAGQGAVETQYF.

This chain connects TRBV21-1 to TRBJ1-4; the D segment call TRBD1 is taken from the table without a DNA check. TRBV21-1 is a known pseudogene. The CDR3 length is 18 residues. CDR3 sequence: CASSGPGTGLSRGEKLFF. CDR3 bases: TGTGCCAGCAGCGGGCCGGGGACAGGGTTAAGTAGAGGGGAAAAACTGTTTTTT.

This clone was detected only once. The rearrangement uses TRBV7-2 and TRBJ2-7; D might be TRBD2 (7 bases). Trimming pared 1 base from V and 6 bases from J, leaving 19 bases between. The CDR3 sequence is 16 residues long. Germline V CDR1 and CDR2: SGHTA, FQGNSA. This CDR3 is CASSLVGGGGHFEQYF. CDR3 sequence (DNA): TGTGCCAGCAGCTTAGTAGGAGGGGGGGGGCATTTCGAGCAGTACTTC.

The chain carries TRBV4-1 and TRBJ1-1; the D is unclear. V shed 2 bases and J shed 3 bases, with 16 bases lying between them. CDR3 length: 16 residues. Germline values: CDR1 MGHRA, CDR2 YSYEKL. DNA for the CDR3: TGCGCCAGCAGCCAACCTACGAGGAGAGTCTACACTGAAGCTTTCTTT. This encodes CASSQPTRRVYTEAFF.

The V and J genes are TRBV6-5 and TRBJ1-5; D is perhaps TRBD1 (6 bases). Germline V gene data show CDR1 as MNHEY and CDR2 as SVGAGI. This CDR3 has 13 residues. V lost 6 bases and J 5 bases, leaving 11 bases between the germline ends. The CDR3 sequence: CASSIGQYQPQHF. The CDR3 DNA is TGTGCCAGCAGCATAGGACAGTATCAGCCCCAGCATTTT.

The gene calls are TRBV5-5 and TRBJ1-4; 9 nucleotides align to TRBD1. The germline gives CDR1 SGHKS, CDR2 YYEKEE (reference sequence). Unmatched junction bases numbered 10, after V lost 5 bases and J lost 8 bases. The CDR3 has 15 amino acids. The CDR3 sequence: CASRSRGQGLEKLFF. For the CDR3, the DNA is TGTGCCAGCAGATCGAGGGGACAGGGCTTGGAAAAACTGTTTTTT.

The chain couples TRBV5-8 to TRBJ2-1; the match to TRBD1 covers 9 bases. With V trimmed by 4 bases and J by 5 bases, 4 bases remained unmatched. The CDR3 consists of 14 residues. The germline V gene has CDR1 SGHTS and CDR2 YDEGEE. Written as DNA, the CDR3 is TGTGCCAGCAGCGGGGGACAGGGAAACAATGAGCAGTTCTTC. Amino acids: CASSGGQGNNEQFF.

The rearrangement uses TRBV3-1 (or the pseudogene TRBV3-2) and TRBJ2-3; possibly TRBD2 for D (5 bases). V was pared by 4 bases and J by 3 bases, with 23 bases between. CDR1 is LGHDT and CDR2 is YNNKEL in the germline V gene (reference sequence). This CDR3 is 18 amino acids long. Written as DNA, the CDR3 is TGTGCCAGCAGCCCTGAGGACTCATCCCACCCCATAACAGATACGCAGTATTTT. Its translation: CASSPEDSSHPITDTQYF.

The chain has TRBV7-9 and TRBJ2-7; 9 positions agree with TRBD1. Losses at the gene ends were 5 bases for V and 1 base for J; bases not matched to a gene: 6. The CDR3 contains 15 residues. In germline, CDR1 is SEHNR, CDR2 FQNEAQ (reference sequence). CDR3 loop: CASSAPGTGSYEQYF. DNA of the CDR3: TGTGCCAGCAGCGCCCCCGGGACAGGGTCCTACGAGCAGTACTTC.

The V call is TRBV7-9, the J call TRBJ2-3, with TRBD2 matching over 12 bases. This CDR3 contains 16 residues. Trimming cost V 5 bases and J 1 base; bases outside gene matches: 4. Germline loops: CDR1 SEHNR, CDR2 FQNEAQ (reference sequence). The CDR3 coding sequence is TGTGCCAGCAGCGGATGGACTAGCGGGGGCACAGATACGCAGTATTTT. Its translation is CASSGWTSGGTDTQYF.

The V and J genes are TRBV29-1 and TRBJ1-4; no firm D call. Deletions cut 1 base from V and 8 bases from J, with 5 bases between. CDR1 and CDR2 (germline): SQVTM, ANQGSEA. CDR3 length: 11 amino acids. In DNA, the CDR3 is TGCAGCGTTGAAGTCGGGGAAAAACTGTTTTTT. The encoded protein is CSVEVGEKLFF.